This T cell receptor (beta chain) was identified in a study of blood T cell repertoires in COVID-19. Study at large: T cells, B-cell-depleted T cells, or PBMCs provided the cDNA or gDNA that served as material.

Assay: immunoSEQ multiplex PCR; the TCRdb copy retains only in-frame clones and omits some. The table shows fewer than 300,000 clones, with around 88% occurring only once. The CDR3 has 16 residues. Looked up from germline, CDR1 is SQVTM and CDR2 is ANQGSEA. V was trimmed by 5 bases and J by 0 bases, leaving 19 bases between them. Individuals aged about 18 to 100 years were recruited from 20 to 25 US areas. The sequence was obtained from a man aged 40-55 years who had recovered from COVID-19. The specimen sequenced was PBMCs or T cells enriched from blood (not recorded which). The chain joins TRBV29-1 to TRBJ1-1; the D is unclear. The CDR3 region has the DNA TGCAGCGTTCGGGGTGTGGGTGGGCACATGAACACTGAAGCTTTCTTT. Encoded protein: CSVRGVGGHMNTEAFF.